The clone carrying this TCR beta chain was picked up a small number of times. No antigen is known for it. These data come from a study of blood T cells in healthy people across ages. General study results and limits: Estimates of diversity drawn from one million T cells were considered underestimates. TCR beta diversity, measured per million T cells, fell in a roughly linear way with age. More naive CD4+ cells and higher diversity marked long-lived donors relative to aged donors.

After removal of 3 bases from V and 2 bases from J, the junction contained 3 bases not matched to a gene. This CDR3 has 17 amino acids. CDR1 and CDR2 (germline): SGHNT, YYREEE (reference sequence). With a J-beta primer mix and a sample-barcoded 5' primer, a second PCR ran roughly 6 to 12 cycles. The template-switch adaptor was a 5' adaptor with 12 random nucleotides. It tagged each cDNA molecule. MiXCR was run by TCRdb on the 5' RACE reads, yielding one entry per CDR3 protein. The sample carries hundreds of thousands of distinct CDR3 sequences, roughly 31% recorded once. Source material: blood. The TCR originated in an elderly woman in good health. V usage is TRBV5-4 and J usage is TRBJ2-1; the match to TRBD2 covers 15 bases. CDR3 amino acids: CASSSRTSGGAYNEQFF. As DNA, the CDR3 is TGTGCCAGCAGCTCGAGGACTAGCGGGGGGGCCTACAATGAGCAGTTCTTC.